Listed here are 13 T cell receptor beta chains from one sample, sequenced in a study of OX40 agonist ivuxolimab in advanced cancers. Here immunoSEQ multiplex PCR was the method, and the copy in TCRdb shows in-frame clones only, minus some. The table includes 30,000 to 45,000 clones, roughly three quarters detected once. The sample was CD4+ or CD8+ T cells sorted from blood, taken in a trial of the OX40 agonist ivuxolimab. Receptor source: an adult with an advanced solid tumor such as melanoma, head and neck, liver or kidney cancer.

This sequence joins TRBV30 and TRBJ2-1; 9 bases agree with TRBD1. The germline gives CDR1 GTSNPN, CDR2 SVGIG (reference sequence). J was trimmed by 4 bases and V by 1 base; bases with no gene match: 5. The CDR3 totals 15 residues. CDR3 in DNA: TGTGCCTGGAGTGCTGGGACAGGGTTTTACAATGAGCAGTTCTTC. Translated: CAWSAGTGFYNEQFF.

The chain combines TRBV28 with TRBJ2-3; 9 nucleotides match TRBD2. The length of the CDR3 is 16 residues. V was clipped by 6 bases and J by 2 bases; unmatched bases: 9. Germline V gene sequence: CDR1 MDHEN, CDR2 SYDVKM. The CDR3 bases are TGTGCCAGCAGACGCGGGGGGGCCTTCCCCACAGATACGCAGTATTTT. Protein: CASRRGGAFPTDTQYF.

The V and J genes are TRBV11-3 and TRBJ1-2, with D possibly being TRBD1 (6 bases). In germline, CDR1 is SGHNT, CDR2 YENEEA. Trimming left V 5 bases short and J 1 base short, with 14 bases between. The CDR3 consists of 15 residues. DNA of the CDR3: TGTGCCAGCAGCCCGGCACCACAGGGTAACTATGGCTACACCTTC. As protein: CASSPAPQGNYGYTF.

The chain recombines TRBV11-2 with TRBJ1-2; D ambiguous. Trimming took off 2 bases at V and 4 bases at J, with 5 bases between the two ends. CDR1 is SGHAT and CDR2 is FQNNGV in the germline V gene. The length of the CDR3 is 12 residues. The CDR3 DNA sequence: TGTGCCAGCAGCTTAAGCTTCTATGGCTACACCTTC. Translating it yields CASSLSFYGYTF.

The V call is TRBV9, the J call TRBJ2-7, with a weak D call TRBD1 (5 bases). The germline V and J ends were trimmed by 0 bases and 2 bases, with 12 bases remaining between them. This CDR3 has 15 amino acids. Germline V CDR1 and CDR2: SGDLS, YYNGEE. The CDR3 loop is CASSVDQGFPYEQYF. CDR3 in DNA: TGTGCCAGCAGCGTAGACCAGGGTTTCCCCTACGAGCAGTACTTC.

The chain carries TRBV6-5 and TRBJ2-7; no definite D call. The CDR3 has 15 residues. Germline CDR1 reads MNHEY; CDR2 reads SVGAGI. Trimming cost V 2 bases and J 2 bases, with 13 bases left between them. CDR3 nucleotides: TGTGCCAGCAGTTACCTCATGGACGGAACCTACGAGCAGTACTTC. It specifies CASSYLMDGTYEQYF.

The chain combines TRBV7-9 with TRBJ1-1; TRBD1 matches at 11 bases. The V segment lost 5 bases and the J segment 3 bases; nucleotides outside the gene matches: 17. From germline, CDR1 is SEHNR and CDR2 FQNEAQ (reference sequence). The CDR3 covers 19 residues. CDR3 nucleotides: TGTGCCAGCAGCCAAGCTACTTTGGGGACAGGGGGTACACACACTGAAGCTTTCTTT. It specifies CASSQATLGTGGTHTEAFF.

The chain links TRBV15 to TRBJ1-5, with 8 positions matching TRBD1. The trim removed 0 bases at V and 5 bases at J, leaving 12 bases unmatched. The CDR3 has 18 residues. Germline-derived CDR1 and CDR2 are LNHNV and YYDKDF (reference sequence). CDR3 nucleotides: TGTGCCACCAGCAGAGATCCTAGGAGCCAGGGGGCGGATCAGCCCCAGCATTTT. It is translated as CATSRDPRSQGADQPQHF.

The genes are TRBV10-2 and TRBJ2-1; 14 nucleotides agree with TRBD2. Germline V lookup: CDR1 WSHSY, CDR2 SAAADI. J gave up 2 bases and V 8 bases, and 14 bases lay outside the gene matches. This CDR3 comprises 19 residues. CDR3 region: CASSGTSGGSLGPYNEQFF. The CDR3 region has the DNA TGCGCCAGCTCCGGGACTAGCGGGGGATCGTTGGGACCCTACAATGAGCAGTTCTTC.

The gene calls are TRBV12-5 and TRBJ2-7; the D is unclear. Germline CDR1 reads LGHNT; CDR2 reads FRNRAP. V was cut by 0 bases and J by 4 bases, with 22 bases left in between. This CDR3 has 18 amino acids. The CDR3 loop reads CASGLVLTSRMGKYEQYF. The CDR3 nucleotides are TGTGCTAGTGGTTTGGTTCTGACATCCCGGATGGGGAAGTACGAGCAGTACTTC.

This sequence joins TRBV13 and TRBJ2-1; D gene uncertain. The CDR3 is 12 residues long. Germline CDR1 reads PRHDT; CDR2 reads FYEKMQ (reference sequence). Trimming took off 1 base at V and 7 bases at J, with 5 bases between the two ends. CDR3 loop: CASSLDGNEQFF. CDR3 in DNA: TGTGCCAGCAGCTTAGACGGGAATGAGCAGTTCTTC.

The V call is TRBV4-1, the J call TRBJ2-7; the D gene is possibly TRBD2 (5 bases). CDR1 MGHRA and CDR2 YSYEKL come from the germline V gene. The CDR3 sequence is 15 residues long. The V end was cut by 1 base, the J end by 2 bases, with 12 bases between. The CDR3 DNA is TGCGCCAGCAGCCAAGGTCCTATCGGGACCTACGAGCAGTACTTC. It codes for CASSQGPIGTYEQYF.

The chain is built from TRBV7-3 and TRBJ2-3, with 11 bases matching TRBD1. CDR1 and CDR2 (germline): SGHTA, FQGTGA. Germline trimming cut 8 bases from V and 6 bases from J; bases unmatched to any gene: 4. The CDR3 spans 13 residues. CDR3 nucleotides: TGTGCCAGCGGACAGGGGGCATCTGATACGCAGTATTTT. It specifies CASGQGASDTQYF.